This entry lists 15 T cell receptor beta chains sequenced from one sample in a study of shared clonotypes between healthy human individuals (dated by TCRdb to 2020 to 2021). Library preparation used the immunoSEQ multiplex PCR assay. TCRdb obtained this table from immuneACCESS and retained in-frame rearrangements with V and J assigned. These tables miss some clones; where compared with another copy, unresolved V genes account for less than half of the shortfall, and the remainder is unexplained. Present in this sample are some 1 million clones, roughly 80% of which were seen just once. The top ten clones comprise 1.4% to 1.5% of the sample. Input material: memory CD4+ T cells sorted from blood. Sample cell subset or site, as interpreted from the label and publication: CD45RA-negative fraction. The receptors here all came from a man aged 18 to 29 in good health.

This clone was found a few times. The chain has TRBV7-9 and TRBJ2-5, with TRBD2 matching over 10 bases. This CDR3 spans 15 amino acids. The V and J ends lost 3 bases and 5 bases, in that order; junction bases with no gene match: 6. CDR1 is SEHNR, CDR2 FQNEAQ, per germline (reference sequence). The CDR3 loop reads CASSFPTSGAETQYF. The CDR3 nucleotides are TGTGCCAGCAGCTTCCCCACTAGCGGGGCGGAGACCCAGTACTTC.

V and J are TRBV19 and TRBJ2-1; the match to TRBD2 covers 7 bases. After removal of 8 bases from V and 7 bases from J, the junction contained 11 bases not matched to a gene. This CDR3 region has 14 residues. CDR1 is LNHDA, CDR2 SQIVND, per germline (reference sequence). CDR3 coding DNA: TGTGCCAGTGCTCCGGTAGCGGGTAAGAATGAGCAGTTCTTC. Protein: CASAPVAGKNEQFF.

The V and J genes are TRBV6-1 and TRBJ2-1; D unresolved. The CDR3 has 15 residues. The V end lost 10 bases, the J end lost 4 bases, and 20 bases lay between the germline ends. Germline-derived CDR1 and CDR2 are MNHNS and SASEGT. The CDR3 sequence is CATWPSGLKYNEQFF. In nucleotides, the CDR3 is TGTGCCACCTGGCCGAGTGGGCTGAAATACAATGAGCAGTTCTTC.

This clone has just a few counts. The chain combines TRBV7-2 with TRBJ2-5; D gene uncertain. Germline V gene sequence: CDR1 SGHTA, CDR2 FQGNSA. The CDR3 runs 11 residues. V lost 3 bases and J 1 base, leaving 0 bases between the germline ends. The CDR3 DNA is TGTGCCAGCAGCTTCCAAGAGACCCAGTACTTC. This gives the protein CASSFQETQYF.

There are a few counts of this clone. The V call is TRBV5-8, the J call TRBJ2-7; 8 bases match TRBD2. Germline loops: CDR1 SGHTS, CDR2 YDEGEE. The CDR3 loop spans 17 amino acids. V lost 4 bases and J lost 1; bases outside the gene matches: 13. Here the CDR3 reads CASSNNPGGGLSYEQYF. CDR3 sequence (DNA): TGTGCCAGCAGCAACAACCCCGGGGGGGGGTTATCCTACGAGCAGTACTTC.

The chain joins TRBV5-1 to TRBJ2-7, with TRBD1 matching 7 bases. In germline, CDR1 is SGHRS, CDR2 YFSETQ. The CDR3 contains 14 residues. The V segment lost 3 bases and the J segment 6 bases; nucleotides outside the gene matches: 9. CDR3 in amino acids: CASSWDSGEGEQYF. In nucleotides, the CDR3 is TGCGCCAGCAGCTGGGACAGTGGAGAGGGCGAGCAGTACTTC.

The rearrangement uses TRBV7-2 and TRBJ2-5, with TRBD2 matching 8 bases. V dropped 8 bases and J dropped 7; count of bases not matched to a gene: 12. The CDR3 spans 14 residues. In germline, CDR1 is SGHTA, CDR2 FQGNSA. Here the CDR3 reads CASPGLEGWGTQYF. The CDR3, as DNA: TGTGCCAGCCCGGGACTAGAAGGTTGGGGGACCCAGTACTTC.

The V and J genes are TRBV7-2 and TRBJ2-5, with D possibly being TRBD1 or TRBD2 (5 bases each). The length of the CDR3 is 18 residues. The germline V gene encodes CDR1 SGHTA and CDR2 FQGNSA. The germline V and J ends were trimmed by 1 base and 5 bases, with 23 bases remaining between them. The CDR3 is CASSLGSAKRGSLETQYF. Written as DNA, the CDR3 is TGTGCCAGCAGCTTAGGATCGGCCAAGAGGGGTAGTCTGGAGACCCAGTACTTC.

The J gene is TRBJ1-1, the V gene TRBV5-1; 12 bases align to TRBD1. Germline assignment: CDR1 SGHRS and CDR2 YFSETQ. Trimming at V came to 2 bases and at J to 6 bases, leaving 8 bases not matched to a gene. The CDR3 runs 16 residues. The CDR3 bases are TGCGCCAGCAGCTTATCTCCGGGACAGGGGGCATCTGAAGCTTTCTTT. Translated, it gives CASSLSPGQGASEAFF.

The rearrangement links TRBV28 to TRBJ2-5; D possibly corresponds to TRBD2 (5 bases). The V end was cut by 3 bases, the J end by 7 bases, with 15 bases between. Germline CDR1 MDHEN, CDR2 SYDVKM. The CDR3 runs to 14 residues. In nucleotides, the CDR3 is TGTGCCAGCAGTTTCCGAGCGATCGGGGTGACCCAGTACTTC. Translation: CASSFRAIGVTQYF.

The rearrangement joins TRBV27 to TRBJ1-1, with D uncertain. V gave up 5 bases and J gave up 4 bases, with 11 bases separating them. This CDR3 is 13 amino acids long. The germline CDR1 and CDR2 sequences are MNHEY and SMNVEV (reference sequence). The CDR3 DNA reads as TGTGCCAGCAGTCCGCGACCCCCCACTGAAGCTTTCTTT. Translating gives CASSPRPPTEAFF.

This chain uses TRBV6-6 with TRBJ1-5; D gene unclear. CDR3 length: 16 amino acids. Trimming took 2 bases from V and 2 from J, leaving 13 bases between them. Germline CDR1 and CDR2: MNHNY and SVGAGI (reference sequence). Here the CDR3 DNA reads TGTGCCAGCAGTTACGATGGGAGGACGGGCAATCAGCCCCAGCATTTT. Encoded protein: CASSYDGRTGNQPQHF.

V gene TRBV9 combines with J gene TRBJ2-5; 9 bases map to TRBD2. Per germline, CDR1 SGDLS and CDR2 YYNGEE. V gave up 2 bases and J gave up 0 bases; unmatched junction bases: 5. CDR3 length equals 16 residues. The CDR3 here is CASSVSAGGYQETQYF. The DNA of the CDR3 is TGTGCCAGCAGCGTCTCGGCGGGAGGGTACCAAGAGACCCAGTACTTC.

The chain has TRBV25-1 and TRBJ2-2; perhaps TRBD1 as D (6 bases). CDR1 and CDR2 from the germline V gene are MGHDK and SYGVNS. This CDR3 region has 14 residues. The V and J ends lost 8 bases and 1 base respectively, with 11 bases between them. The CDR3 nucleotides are TGTGCCAGCTCTTCGGGACAGAACACCGGGGAGCTGTTTTTT. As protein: CASSSGQNTGELFF.

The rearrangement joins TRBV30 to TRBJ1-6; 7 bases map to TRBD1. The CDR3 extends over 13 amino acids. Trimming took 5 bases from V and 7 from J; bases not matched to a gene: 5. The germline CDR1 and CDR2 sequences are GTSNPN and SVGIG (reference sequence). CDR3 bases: TGTGCCTGGGCGGGACAGTCGAATTCACCCCTCCACTTT. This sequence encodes CAWAGQSNSPLHF.